Below, one T cell receptor (beta chain) is given with its context. This specimen includes other DNA sequences encoding the same CDR3. Original analysis: Reference gene primer amplification gave nucleated cell count estimates. This table comes from immunoSEQ multiplex PCR, and its TCRdb copy is limited to in-frame clones, with some not included. That table furnishes V, J and clone size, whereas the DNA furnished D and trimming. The sample holds about 280,000 clones; about 85% are singletons and the top ten take about 2.7%. The entry originates in a study of blood T cell repertoires in COVID-19. Study in general: The cDNA or gDNA used as material had been derived from T cells, B-cell-depleted T cells, or PBMCs.

Germline V gives CDR1 SGDLS, CDR2 YYNGEE. V trimming: 0 bases; J trimming: 0 bases; junction bases outside the gene matches: 0. The CDR3 contains 16 residues. This sequence joins TRBV9 and TRBJ1-4; 9 bases match TRBD1. This TCR was recovered from a woman aged 45 to 65 who had recovered from COVID-19. The sequenced sample consisted of PBMCs or T cells enriched from blood (not recorded which). The CDR3: CASSVGTGATNEKLFF. The CDR3 bases are TGTGCCAGCAGCGTAGGGACAGGGGCAACTAATGAAAAACTGTTTTTT.